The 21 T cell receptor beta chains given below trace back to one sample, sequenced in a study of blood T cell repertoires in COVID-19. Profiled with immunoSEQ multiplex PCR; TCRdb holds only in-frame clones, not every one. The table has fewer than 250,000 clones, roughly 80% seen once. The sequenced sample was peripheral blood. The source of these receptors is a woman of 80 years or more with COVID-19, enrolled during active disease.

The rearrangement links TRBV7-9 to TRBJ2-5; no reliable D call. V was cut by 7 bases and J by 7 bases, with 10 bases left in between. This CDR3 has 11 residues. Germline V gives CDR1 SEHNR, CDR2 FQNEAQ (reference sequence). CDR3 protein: CASTLGGTQYF. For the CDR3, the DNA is TGTGCCAGCACCCTAGGCGGGACCCAGTACTTC. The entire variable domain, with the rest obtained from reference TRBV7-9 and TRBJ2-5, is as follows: DTGVSQNPRHKITKRGQNVTFRCDPISEHNRLYWYRQTLGQGPEFLTYFQNEAQLEKSRLLSDRFSAERPKGSFSTLEIQRTEQGDSAMYLCASTLGGTQYFGPGTRLLVL.

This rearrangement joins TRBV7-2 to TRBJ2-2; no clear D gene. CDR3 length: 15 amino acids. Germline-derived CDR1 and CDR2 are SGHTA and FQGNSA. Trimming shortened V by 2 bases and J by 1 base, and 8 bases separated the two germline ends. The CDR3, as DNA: TGTGCCAGCAGCTTATTAAGAGGGAACACCGGGGAGCTGTTTTTT. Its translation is CASSLLRGNTGELFF.

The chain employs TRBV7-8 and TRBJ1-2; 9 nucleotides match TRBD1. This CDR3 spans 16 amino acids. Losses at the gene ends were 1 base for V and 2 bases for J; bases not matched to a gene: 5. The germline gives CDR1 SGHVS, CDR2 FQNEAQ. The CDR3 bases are TGTGCCAGCAGCTTAGAATACGGACAGGGGAACTATGGCTACACCTTC. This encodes CASSLEYGQGNYGYTF.

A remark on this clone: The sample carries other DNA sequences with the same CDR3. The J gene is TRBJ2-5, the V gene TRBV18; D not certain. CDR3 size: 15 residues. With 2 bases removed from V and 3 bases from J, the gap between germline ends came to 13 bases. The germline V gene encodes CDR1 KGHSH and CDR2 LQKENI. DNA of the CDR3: TGTGCCAGCTCACCAATCCCGTTGGCGGAAGAGACCCAGTACTTC. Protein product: CASSPIPLAEETQYF.

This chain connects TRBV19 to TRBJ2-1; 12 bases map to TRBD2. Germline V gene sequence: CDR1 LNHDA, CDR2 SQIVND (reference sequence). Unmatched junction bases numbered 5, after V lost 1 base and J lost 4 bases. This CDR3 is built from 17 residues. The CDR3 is CASSIGASGGAYNEQFF. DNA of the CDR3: TGTGCCAGTAGTATAGGGGCTAGCGGGGGGGCTTACAATGAGCAGTTCTTC.

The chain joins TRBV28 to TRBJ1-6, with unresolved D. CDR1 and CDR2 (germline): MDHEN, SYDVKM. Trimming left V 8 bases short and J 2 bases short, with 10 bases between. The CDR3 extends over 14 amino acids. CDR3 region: CASAASAYNSPLHF. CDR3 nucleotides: TGTGCCAGCGCGGCTTCCGCCTATAATTCACCCCTCCACTTT. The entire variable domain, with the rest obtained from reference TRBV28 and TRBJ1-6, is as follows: DVKVTQSSRYLVKRTGEKVFLECVQDMDHENMFWYRQDPGLGLRLIYFSYDVKMKEKGDIPEGYSVSREKKERFSLILESASTNQTSMYLCASAASAYNSPLHFGNGTRLTVT.

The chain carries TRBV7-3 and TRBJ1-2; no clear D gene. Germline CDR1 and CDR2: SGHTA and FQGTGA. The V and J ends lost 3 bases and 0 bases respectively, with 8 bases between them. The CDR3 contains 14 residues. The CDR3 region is CASSLLETNYGYTF. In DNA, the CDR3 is TGTGCCAGCAGCTTGCTGGAGACTAACTATGGCTACACCTTC.

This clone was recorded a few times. CDR3 coding DNA: TGCGCCAGCAGCCAAGGGGGCAGTTACTCTGGAAACACCATATATTTT. This gives the protein CASSQGGSYSGNTIYF. The V gene is TRBV4-3, the J gene TRBJ1-3; maybe TRBD1 (5 bases). Germline V gene sequence: CDR1 LGHNA, CDR2 YSLEER. This CDR3 comprises 16 residues. V lost 1 base to trimming and J lost 0 bases, with 10 bases between them.

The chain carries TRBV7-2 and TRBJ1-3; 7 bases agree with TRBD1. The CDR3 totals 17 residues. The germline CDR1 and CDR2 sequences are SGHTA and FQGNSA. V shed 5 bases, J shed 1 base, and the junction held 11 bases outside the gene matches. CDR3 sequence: CASSARRGQLSGNTIYF. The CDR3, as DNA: TGTGCCAGCAGCGCGAGGCGGGGACAGTTATCTGGAAACACCATATATTTT. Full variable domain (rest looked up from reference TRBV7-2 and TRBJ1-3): GAGVSQSPSNKVTEKGKDVELRCDPISGHTALYWYRQSLGQGLEFLIYFQGNSAPDKSGLPSDRFSAERTGGSVSTLTIQRTQQEDSAVYLCASSARRGQLSGNTIYFGEGSWLTVV.

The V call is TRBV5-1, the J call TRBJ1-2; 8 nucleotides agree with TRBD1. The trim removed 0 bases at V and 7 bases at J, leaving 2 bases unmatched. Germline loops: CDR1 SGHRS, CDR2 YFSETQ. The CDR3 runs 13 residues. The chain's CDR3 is CASSLEGQGGYTF. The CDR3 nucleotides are TGCGCCAGCAGCTTGGAAGGACAGGGTGGCTACACCTTC.

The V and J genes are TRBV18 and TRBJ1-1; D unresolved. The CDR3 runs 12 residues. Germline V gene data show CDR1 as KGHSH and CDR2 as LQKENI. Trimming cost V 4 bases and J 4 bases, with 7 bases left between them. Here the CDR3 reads CASSQTSTEAFF. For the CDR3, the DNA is TGTGCCAGCTCACAAACCAGCACTGAAGCTTTCTTT.

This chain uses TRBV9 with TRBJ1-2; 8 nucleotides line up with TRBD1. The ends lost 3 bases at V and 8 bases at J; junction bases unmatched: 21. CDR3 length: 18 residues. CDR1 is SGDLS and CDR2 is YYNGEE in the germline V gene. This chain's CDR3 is CASSAGTGPPQPGLGYTF. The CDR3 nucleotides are TGTGCCAGCAGCGCCGGGACAGGTCCTCCCCAACCCGGACTAGGCTACACCTTC.

The CDR3 region has the DNA TGTGCCAGCAGCCCCGAAGGGGGCGCTAACTATGGCTACACCTTC. Protein sequence: CASSPEGGANYGYTF. V gene TRBV5-6 combines with J gene TRBJ1-2, with 7 bases lining up with TRBD1. V lost 4 bases and J lost 0; bases outside the gene matches: 6. Germline V gives CDR1 SGHDT, CDR2 YYEEEE. CDR3 size: 15 residues.

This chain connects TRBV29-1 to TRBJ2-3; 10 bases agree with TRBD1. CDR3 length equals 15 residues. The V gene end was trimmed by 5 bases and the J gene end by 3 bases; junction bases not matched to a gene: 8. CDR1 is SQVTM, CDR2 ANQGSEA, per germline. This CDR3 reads CSVSRTGGGTDTQYF. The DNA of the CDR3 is TGCAGCGTTTCTCGGACAGGGGGTGGGACAGATACGCAGTATTTT.

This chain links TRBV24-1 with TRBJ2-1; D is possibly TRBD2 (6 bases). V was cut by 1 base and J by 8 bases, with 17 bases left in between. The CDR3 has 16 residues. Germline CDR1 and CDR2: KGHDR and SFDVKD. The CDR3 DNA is TGTGCCACCAGTGATTTAGGTAGCGGCCGAGGGGATGAGCAGTTCTTC. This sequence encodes CATSDLGSGRGDEQFF.

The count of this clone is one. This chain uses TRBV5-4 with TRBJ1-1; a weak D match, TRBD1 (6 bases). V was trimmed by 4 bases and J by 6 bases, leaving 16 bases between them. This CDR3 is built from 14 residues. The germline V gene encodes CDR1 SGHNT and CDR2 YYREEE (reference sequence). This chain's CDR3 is CASSPDSRTAEAFF. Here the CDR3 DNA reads TGTGCCAGCAGCCCGGACAGCCGAACGGCTGAAGCTTTCTTT.

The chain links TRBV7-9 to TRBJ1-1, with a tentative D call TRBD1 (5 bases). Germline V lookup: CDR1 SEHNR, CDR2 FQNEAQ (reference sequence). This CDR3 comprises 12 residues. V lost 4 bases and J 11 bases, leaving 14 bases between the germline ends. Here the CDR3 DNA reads TGTGCCAGCAGCTCTCAGGGTTTAAGGGCTTTCTTT. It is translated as CASSSQGLRAFF.

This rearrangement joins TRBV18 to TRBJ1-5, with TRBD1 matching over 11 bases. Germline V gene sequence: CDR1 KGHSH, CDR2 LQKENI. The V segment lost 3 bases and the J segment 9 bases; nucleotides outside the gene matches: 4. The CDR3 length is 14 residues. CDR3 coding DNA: TGTGCCAGCTCACCCGGACAGGGGGCCGGGCCCCAGCATTTT. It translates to CASSPGQGAGPQHF.

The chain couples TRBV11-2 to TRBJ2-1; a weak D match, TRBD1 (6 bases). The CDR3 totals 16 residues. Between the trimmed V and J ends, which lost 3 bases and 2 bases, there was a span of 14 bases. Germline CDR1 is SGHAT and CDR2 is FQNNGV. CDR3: CASSLYSGQTYNEQFF. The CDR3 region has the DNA TGTGCCAGCAGCTTGTACAGCGGACAGACCTACAATGAGCAGTTCTTC.

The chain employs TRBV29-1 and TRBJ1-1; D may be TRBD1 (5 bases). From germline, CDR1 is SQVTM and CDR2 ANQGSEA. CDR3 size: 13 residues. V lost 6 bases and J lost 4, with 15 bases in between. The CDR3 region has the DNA TGCAGCGTAAGCAGGGCAACGGGCACTGAAGCTTTCTTT. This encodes CSVSRATGTEAFF.

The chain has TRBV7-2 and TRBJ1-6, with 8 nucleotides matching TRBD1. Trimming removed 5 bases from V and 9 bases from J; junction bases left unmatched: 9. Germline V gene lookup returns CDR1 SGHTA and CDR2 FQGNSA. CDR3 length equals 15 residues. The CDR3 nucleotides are TGTGCCAGCAGCCCCACAGGGGGATATGGTTCACCCCTCCACTTT. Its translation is CASSPTGGYGSPLHF. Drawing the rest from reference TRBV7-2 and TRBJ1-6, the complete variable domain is GAGVSQSPSNKVTEKGKDVELRCDPISGHTALYWYRQSLGQGLEFLIYFQGNSAPDKSGLPSDRFSAERTGGSVSTLTIQRTQQEDSAVYLCASSPTGGYGSPLHFGNGTRLTVT.